This T cell receptor beta chain was sequenced for a study of T cell responses to AZD1222 COVID-19 vaccine. With respect to this clone: Its antigen is undetermined. The conserved phenylalanine or tryptophan normally closing the CDR3 is absent here, so this likely arose from a read error. The DNA is omitted, as the CDR3 cannot be located on it reliably, and the CDR3 follows TCRdb's listing.

The study's findings and limits: Targeting of unmutated variant regions was reportedly seen in nearly half of spike-specific TCRs. White British donors predominated, females outnumbered males, and clonal diversity was possibly underestimated.

Second-dose groups at about 4 or about 12 weeks were pooled. Libraries were prepared by immunoSEQ multiplex PCR; TCRdb keeps only in-frame clonotypes and omits some of them. The sample comprises 200,000 or so clones, roughly 92% of which are singletons, and about 1% rests with the top ten. CDR1 MDHEN and CDR2 SYDVKM come from the germline V gene. Counting both end residues, the CDR3 totals 14 amino acids. The clonotype originates from an adult who received the AZD1222 COVID-19 vaccine. The chain is built from TRBV28 and TRBJ1-2; the table's D gene call, TRBD1, was not cross checked with the DNA. The material was peripheral blood, obtained 28 days after the second AZD1222 dose. CDR3 in amino acids: CASSGPGQGGRQSY.